These 30 T cell receptor beta chains share one sample of origin, sequenced in a study of T cell clonality in common variable immunodeficiency. Clones were read by immunoSEQ multiplex PCR, and TCRdb kept only the in-frame ones, dropping some. The repertoire shows 50,000 to 55,000 clones, none seen only once; the top ten take 1.8%. Sequenced material: peripheral blood mononuclear cells. Receptors were obtained from a person between 18 and 75 years old in good health.

This clone came up many times. The observed sequence ends 3 residues before the CDR3 terminus, with the missing tail filled in from the germline J gene. J is TRBJ1-2 and V is TRBV11-2, with unresolved D. Germline V gives CDR1 SGHAT, CDR2 FQNNGV. This CDR3 contains 15 residues. CDR3 sequence reads: CASSLSGSPQIGYTF. The part of the CDR3 DNA that was read is TGTGCCAGCAGCTTATCAGGCAGCCCCCAGATCGGC.

In this sample, this clone turned up a few times. The read gets to within 3 residues of the CDR3 end, and the germline J gene fills in the rest. This rearrangement joins TRBV19 to TRBJ1-5, with a weak D call TRBD1 (6 bases). Germline V gene sequence: CDR1 LNHDA, CDR2 SQIVND (reference sequence). The CDR3 covers 14 residues. Trimming left V 7 bases short and J 6 bases short, with 16 bases between. The sequenced CDR3 bases are TGTGCCAGTACCTATGAGGGGGGGGTTCAGCCC. Residues: CASTYEGGVQP. The whole CDR3 region reads CASTYEGGVQPQHF.

This clone was detected many times. Coverage ceases 3 residues before the CDR3 finishes, and the germline J gene fills in the end. This chain connects TRBV13 to TRBJ2-2; maybe TRBD1 (6 bases). Germline assignment: CDR1 PRHDT and CDR2 FYEKMQ (reference sequence). The CDR3 totals 17 residues. Trimming took off 5 bases at V and 5 bases at J, with 21 bases between the two ends. The DNA read from the CDR3 is TGTGCCAGCAGCGAACCAACAGGGATTGTAGGTACCGGGGAG. Translation: CASSEPTGIVGTGE. The entire CDR3 protein is CASSEPTGIVGTGELFF.

This clone was detected ten times or more. The read gets to within 3 residues of the CDR3 end, and the germline J gene fills in the rest. The chain links TRBV20-1 to TRBJ2-7, with D perhaps TRBD2 (6 bases). V shed 6 bases and J shed 3 bases, with 9 bases lying between them. From germline, CDR1 is DFQATT and CDR2 SNEGSKA (reference sequence). The CDR3 covers 11 residues. CDR3 DNA, as far as it was read: TGCAGTGCAAGGAGGGGCTACGAG. Protein sequence: CSARRGYE. The full CDR3 is CSARRGYEQYF.

This clone was counted many times. The CDR3 loop is CAWTTAGTQYF. CDR3 bases read: TGTGCCTGGACTACTGCGGGTACG. This chain connects TRBV30 to TRBJ2-3, with D possibly TRBD2 on 5 matching bases. The read finishes 3 residues shy of the CDR3 end, and the germline J gene is used to complete it. This CDR3 has 11 amino acids. CDR1 GTSNPN and CDR2 SVGIG come from the germline V gene (reference sequence). The V and J ends lost 4 bases and 8 bases respectively, with 10 bases between them.

This clone was counted between two and nine times. The sequence runs out 3 residues before the end of the CDR3; the remainder is reconstructed from the germline J gene. The chain uses TRBV7-2 and TRBJ1-1, with 7 bases identical to TRBD1. This CDR3 contains 13 residues. The V gene's germline CDR1 is SGHTA and CDR2 FQGNSA. V dropped 5 bases and J dropped 7; count of bases not matched to a gene: 7. Here the CDR3 reads CASSLGQVLEAFF. The CDR3 bases that were read are TGTGCCAGCAGCCTCGGACAGGTCCTTGAA.

This clone was counted many times. With the read ending 3 residues before the CDR3 end, the germline J gene is used to fill in that end. The sample carries other DNA sequences with the same CDR3. The chain recombines TRBV5-1 with TRBJ2-5, with D perhaps assigned TRBD1 or TRBD2 (5 bases each). V was shortened by 0 bases and J by 5 bases, with 8 bases between the two germline ends. Looked up from germline, CDR1 is SGHRS and CDR2 is YFSETQ. The CDR3 has 13 residues. The CDR3 loop reads CASSLGGVETQYF. Incomplete CDR3 DNA: TGCGCCAGCAGCTTGGGAGGGGTCGAGACC.

Comment on this clone: The read ends 3 residues before the CDR3 terminus; that terminus is restored from the germline J gene. The chain uses TRBV11-2 and TRBJ2-5; 8 bases agree with TRBD1. V was pared by 5 bases and J by 1 base, with 3 bases of the junction left unmatched. From germline, CDR1 is SGHAT and CDR2 FQNNGV. This CDR3 is 14 amino acids long. The covered CDR3 bases are TGTGCCAGCAGCCCCGGGACAGGCCAAGAGACC. Protein sequence: CASSPGTGQET. The CDR3 in full is CASSPGTGQETQYF.

This clone was counted between two and nine times. The CDR3 extends 3 residues past the end of the read, so its final part is completed from the germline J gene. The rearrangement links TRBV6-2 or TRBV6-3 to TRBJ2-7; maybe TRBD2 (7 bases). Deletions cut 7 bases from V and 3 bases from J, with 19 bases between. The germline CDR1 and CDR2 sequences are MNHEY and SVGEGT. The CDR3 is 15 residues long. The covered CDR3 bases are TGTGCCAGCACTCAAAAGGGGGGGTTCAACTACGAG. Its protein is CASTQKGGFNYE. The entire CDR3 reads CASTQKGGFNYEQYF.

The table lists this clone with many counts. The read terminates 3 residues before the CDR3 end, so the remaining end is supplied by the germline J gene. V usage is TRBV20-1 and J usage is TRBJ1-2; 9 nucleotides line up with TRBD1. Germline V gene data show CDR1 as DFQATT and CDR2 as SNEGSKA (reference sequence). The CDR3 consists of 15 residues. The chain's CDR3 is CSARIPGTGGLGYTF. The CDR3 DNA, read in part, is TGCAGTGCTAGAATACCCGGTACAGGGGGCTTGGGC.

Points on this clone: The sequence runs out 3 residues before the end of the CDR3; the remainder is reconstructed from the germline J gene. V and J are TRBV30 and TRBJ2-3, with D unclear. Germline V lookup: CDR1 GTSNPN, CDR2 SVGIG (reference sequence). CDR3 length: 13 residues. The sequenced CDR3 bases are TGTGCCTGGAGCTCGGGTCTCAATCAGCCG. This translates into CAWSSGLNQP. The complete CDR3 reads CAWSSGLNQPQYF.

This clone was seen at least ten times. Sequencing ends 3 residues short of the CDR3 end; the germline J gene provides the rest. V usage is TRBV7-9 and J usage is TRBJ2-1, with 7 positions matching TRBD2. CDR3 size: 14 residues. Germline trimming cut 0 bases from V and 9 bases from J; bases unmatched to any gene: 5. CDR1 and CDR2 (germline): SEHNR, FQNEAQ (reference sequence). Partial CDR3 DNA: TGTGCCAGCAGCTTAGCTAGCGGGCATACTGAG. This encodes CASSLASGHTE. The CDR3 reads in full as CASSLASGHTEQFF.

Turning to this clone: This sequence may be a read error, since a much larger clone differs from it by one base. The read ends 3 residues early relative to the CDR3; the germline J gene fills the gap. This chain uses TRBV19 with TRBJ2-3, with D possibly being TRBD2 (5 bases). CDR3 length equals 16 residues. CDR1 is LNHDA and CDR2 is SQIVND in the germline V gene (reference sequence). Incomplete CDR3 DNA: TGTGCCAGTAGTACAACGGAGGCGGCATATTATCAGCCG. This encodes CASSTTEAAYYQP. The complete CDR3 sequence is CASSTTEAAYYQPQYF.

This clone came up many times. The missing CDR3 end, 3 residues past where the read stops, is filled in from the germline J gene. The chain links TRBV7-3 to TRBJ2-1; 9 bases match TRBD2. After removal of 6 bases from V and 0 bases from J, the junction contained 3 bases not matched to a gene. The CDR3 spans 15 residues. CDR1 and CDR2 (germline): SGHTA, FQGTGA. The CDR3 loop is CASSDSGSSYNEQFF. CDR3 DNA (partial): TGTGCCAGCAGTGATAGCGGGAGCTCCTACAATGAG. Supplemented by reference TRBV7-3 and TRBJ2-1, the full variable domain reads GAGVSQTPSNKVTEKGKYVELRCDPISGHTALYWYRQSLGQGPEFLIYFQGTGAADDSGLPNDRFFAVRPEGSVSTLKIQRTERGDSAVYLCASSDSGSSYNEQFFGPGTRLTVL.

There are a few counts of this clone. The read terminates 3 residues before the CDR3 end, so the remaining end is supplied by the germline J gene. J is TRBJ1-1 and V is TRBV7-9, with 7 bases fitting TRBD1. CDR3 length equals 13 residues. V gave up 4 bases and J gave up 4 bases; unmatched junction bases: 3. From germline, CDR1 is SEHNR and CDR2 FQNEAQ (reference sequence). CDR3 amino acids: CASSSPGGTEAFF. Incomplete CDR3 DNA: TGTGCCAGCAGCTCCCCAGGGGGCACTGAA.

This clone was counted at least ten times. The observed sequence ends 3 residues before the CDR3 terminus, with the missing tail filled in from the germline J gene. This rearrangement joins TRBV7-2 to TRBJ1-6; no clear D gene. V was cut by 0 bases and J by 6 bases, with 6 bases left in between. The CDR3 length is 14 residues. CDR1 SGHTA and CDR2 FQGNSA come from the germline V gene. The chain's CDR3 is CASSLAPGNSPLHF. The part of the CDR3 DNA that was read is TGTGCCAGCAGCTTAGCCCCGGGTAATTCACCC.

This clone was counted between two and nine times. The read gets to within 3 residues of the CDR3 end, and the germline J gene fills in the rest. The chain joins TRBV2 to TRBJ1-2; D is possibly TRBD1 (5 bases). Looked up from germline, CDR1 is SNHLY and CDR2 is FYNNEI. This CDR3 has 15 amino acids. CDR3 bases read: TGTGCCAGCAGTACCCCGGGACTCAGCACAGATACC. It codes for CASSTPGLSTDT. The entire CDR3 protein reads CASSTPGLSTDTYTF.

This clone was counted ten times or more. Sequencing ends 3 residues short of the CDR3 end; the germline J gene provides the rest. The rearrangement links TRBV5-1 to TRBJ2-4; 10 nucleotides agree with TRBD1. This CDR3 region has 17 residues. Looked up from germline, CDR1 is SGHRS and CDR2 is YFSETQ. The CDR3 bases that were read are TGCGCCAGCAGCATGATGACAGGGGGCAATGAACCCATCGGT. Protein: CASSMMTGGNEPIG. The complete CDR3 sequence is CASSMMTGGNEPIGQYF. The whole variable domain, remainder taken from reference TRBV5-1 and TRBJ2-4, is KAGVTQTPRYLIKTRGQQVTLSCSPISGHRSVSWYQQTPGQGLQFLFEYFSETQRNKGNFPGRFSGRQFSNSRSEMNVSTLELGDSALYLCASSMMTGGNEPIGQYFGAGTRLSVL.

This clone was counted ten times or more. The read finishes 3 residues shy of the CDR3 end, and the germline J gene is used to complete it. The V and J genes are TRBV20-1 and TRBJ2-1; TRBD1 agrees at 9 bases. This CDR3 spans 16 amino acids. Germline CDR1 reads DFQATT; CDR2 reads SNEGSKA (reference sequence). After removal of 5 bases from V and 3 bases from J, the junction contained 11 bases not matched to a gene. CDR3 bases read: TGCAGTGCTCCGACAGGGGGGCTAGCTAGCTACAATGAG. Encoded protein: CSAPTGGLASYNE. The full CDR3 reads CSAPTGGLASYNEQFF.

This clone was counted many times. Read data end 3 residues before the CDR3 end; the end is taken from the germline J gene. The chain carries TRBV20-1 and TRBJ2-4, with a possible D match to TRBD2 (7 bases). There are 14 residues in the CDR3. V was pared by 7 bases and J by 0 bases, with 13 bases between. Germline V lookup: CDR1 DFQATT, CDR2 SNEGSKA (reference sequence). The CDR3 protein is CSVRGQGAKNIQYF. The sequenced part of the CDR3 DNA is TGCAGTGTGCGGGGGCAGGGAGCCAAAAACATT.

This clone has at least ten counts. From the germline J gene comes the end of the CDR3, since the read stops 3 residues before it. The V gene is TRBV29-1, the J gene TRBJ2-1, with TRBD2 identical over 11 bases. V dropped 7 bases and J dropped 4; count of bases not matched to a gene: 9. The germline gives CDR1 SQVTM, CDR2 ANQGSEA. This CDR3 comprises 15 residues. Partial CDR3 DNA: TGCAGCGCCTCCTTACTAGCGGGAGTTTACAATGAG. Its protein product is CSASLLAGVYNE. The CDR3 reads in full as CSASLLAGVYNEQFF.

This clone was seen many times. The observed sequence ends 3 residues before the CDR3 terminus, with the missing tail filled in from the germline J gene. This rearrangement joins TRBV11-2 to TRBJ1-1; the D gene is possibly TRBD1 (6 bases). Trimming left V 5 bases short and J 5 bases short, with 18 bases between. Germline loops: CDR1 SGHAT, CDR2 FQNNGV. The CDR3 is 15 amino acids. The CDR3 bases that were read are TGTGCCAGCAGCCCGGCGGGGGGGCGGGGGACTGAA. Protein product: CASSPAGGRGTE. The whole CDR3 region reads CASSPAGGRGTEAFF. The variable domain in full, with the rest retrieved from reference TRBV11-2 and TRBJ1-1, is EAGVAQSPRYKIIEKRQSVAFWCNPISGHATLYWYQQILGQGPKLLIQFQNNGVVDDSQLPKDRFSAERLKGVDSTLKIQPAKLEDSAVYLCASSPAGGRGTEAFFGQGTRLTVV.

Ten or more counts support this clone. The CDR3 extends 3 residues past the end of the read, so its final part is completed from the germline J gene. The genes are TRBV13 and TRBJ1-2; D gene ambiguous. V was cut by 2 bases and J by 0 bases, with 16 bases left in between. Looked up from germline, CDR1 is PRHDT and CDR2 is FYEKMQ (reference sequence). CDR3 length: 17 amino acids. The CDR3 sequence: CASSLNLGIGANYGYTF. Partial CDR3 DNA: TGTGCCAGCAGCTTAAATCTAGGTATCGGTGCTAACTATGGC.

There are many counts of this clone. The CDR3 goes on 3 residues after the read ends, and that part is filled in from the germline J gene. V is TRBV20-1 and J is TRBJ2-7, with 10 bases lining up with TRBD2. J gave up 4 bases and V 2 bases, and 11 bases lay outside the gene matches. From germline, CDR1 is DFQATT and CDR2 SNEGSKA (reference sequence). CDR3 length: 16 residues. The CDR3 bases that were read are TGCAGTGCTAGACACCATAGCGGGGGGACTATTTACGAG. This gives the protein CSARHHSGGTIYE. The full CDR3 sequence reads CSARHHSGGTIYEQYF.

This clone was seen many times. The missing CDR3 end, 3 residues past where the read stops, is filled in from the germline J gene. The genes are TRBV7-2 and TRBJ2-1; 7 nucleotides line up with TRBD1. J gave up 8 bases and V 6 bases, and 7 bases lay outside the gene matches. Germline V gene data show CDR1 as SGHTA and CDR2 as FQGNSA. CDR3 size: 13 residues. The sequenced CDR3 bases are TGTGCCAGCAGACTAGGGGGCGCAGATGAG. Its protein is CASRLGGADE. The CDR3 as a whole reads CASRLGGADEQFF. Together with reference TRBV7-2 and TRBJ2-1, the CDR3 gives the full variable domain: GAGVSQSPSNKVTEKGKDVELRCDPISGHTALYWYRQSLGQGLEFLIYFQGNSAPDKSGLPSDRFSAERTGGSVSTLTIQRTQQEDSAVYLCASRLGGADEQFFGPGTRLTVL.

This clone was seen ten or more times. The read ends 3 residues shy of where the CDR3 ends; the end is completed using the germline J gene. The chain employs TRBV5-6 and TRBJ2-1, with D maybe TRBD1 (6 bases). V was pared by 1 base and J by 6 bases, with 14 bases between. The CDR3 has 15 amino acids. The germline V gene has CDR1 SGHDT and CDR2 YYEEEE. The CDR3 loop is CASSLKYRVGNEQFF. The sequenced CDR3 bases are TGTGCCAGCAGCTTGAAGTACAGGGTAGGCAATGAG.

This clone was detected many times. The read ends 3 residues early relative to the CDR3; the germline J gene fills the gap. The rearrangement links TRBV30 to TRBJ2-1; maybe TRBD2 (6 bases). CDR1 and CDR2 (germline): GTSNPN, SVGIG (reference sequence). Trimming took 0 bases from V and 5 from J, leaving 14 bases between them. This CDR3 comprises 15 residues. The CDR3 protein is CAWSVRFVADNEQFF. CDR3 DNA (partial): TGTGCCTGGAGTGTACGTTTCGTAGCGGACAATGAG. The complete variable domain, with remaining parts taken from reference TRBV30 and TRBJ2-1, reads SQTIHQWPATLVQPVGSPLSLECTVEGTSNPNLYWYRQAAGRGLQLLFYSVGIGQISSEVPQNLSASRPQDRQFILSSKKLLLSDSGFYLCAWSVRFVADNEQFFGPGTRLTVL.

This clone was recorded at least ten times. The read stops 3 residues short of the end of the CDR3; the missing end is completed from the germline J gene. The genes are TRBV29-1 and TRBJ2-3; 8 bases map to TRBD1. Per germline, CDR1 SQVTM and CDR2 ANQGSEA. The CDR3 consists of 13 residues. V shed 6 bases and J 1 base; nucleotides not matched to a gene: 3. CDR3 sequence reads: CSVATGGTDTQYF. Incomplete CDR3 DNA: TGCAGCGTAGCGACAGGGGGCACAGATACG.

This clone has at least ten counts. The CDR3 goes on 3 residues after the read ends, and that part is filled in from the germline J gene. The chain carries TRBV20-1 and TRBJ2-7, with a tentative D call TRBD2 (8 bases). The CDR3 consists of 16 residues. Germline values: CDR1 DFQATT, CDR2 SNEGSKA (reference sequence). V lost 0 bases and J lost 2, with 17 bases in between. The CDR3 loop reads CSARDGTAGEPYEQYF. The DNA read from the CDR3 is TGCAGTGCTAGAGATGGGACAGCGGGGGAACCCTACGAG.

This clone was seen many times. The read finishes 3 residues shy of the CDR3 end, and the germline J gene is used to complete it. V and J are TRBV11-2 and TRBJ2-3; TRBD2 might be the D (5 bases). Deletions cut 2 bases from V and 0 bases from J, with 9 bases between. The CDR3 totals 15 residues. Germline V gene lookup returns CDR1 SGHAT and CDR2 FQNNGV. Here the CDR3 reads CASSLTADSTDTQYF. The DNA read from the CDR3 is TGTGCCAGCAGCTTAACAGCGGATAGCACAGATACG.